Following are 14 T cell receptor beta chains from one sample sequenced in a study of OX40 agonist ivuxolimab in advanced cancers. The assay was immunoSEQ multiplex PCR, and TCRdb's table has in-frame clones only and misses some. The repertoire holds over 55,000 clones, around 93% seen once, with 3% to 4% in the top ten. Sequences were derived from CD4+ or CD8+ T cells sorted from blood, sampled in a trial of the OX40 agonist ivuxolimab. These receptors were taken from an adult with an advanced solid tumor such as melanoma, head and neck, liver or kidney cancer.

CDR3 sequence reads: CAISQGADEQYF. The CDR3 DNA reads TGTGCCATCAGTCAGGGGGCGGACGAGCAGTACTTC. The chain recombines TRBV10-3 with TRBJ2-7; TRBD1 matches at 8 bases. The CDR3 has 12 residues. Germline V gene lookup returns CDR1 ENHRY and CDR2 SYGVKD. The trim removed 5 bases at V and 5 bases at J, leaving 2 bases unmatched.

V gene TRBV19 combines with J gene TRBJ1-3; the D is unclear. Trimming shortened V by 1 base and J by 0 bases, and 1 base separated the two germline ends. The CDR3 is made up of 13 amino acids. The germline V gene encodes CDR1 LNHDA and CDR2 SQIVND (reference sequence). CDR3 residues: CASSIVSGNTIYF. For the CDR3, the DNA is TGTGCCAGTAGTATAGTCTCTGGAAACACCATATATTTT.

The CDR3 spells CASSPTGGGRMNTEAFF. The CDR3 bases are TGTGCCAGCAGCCCTACCGGTGGGGGTAGGATGAACACTGAAGCTTTCTTT. The V call is TRBV7-9, the J call TRBJ1-1; weak D call: TRBD1 (5 bases). Looked up from germline, CDR1 is SEHNR and CDR2 is FQNEAQ (reference sequence). V lost 5 bases, J lost 0 bases, and 19 bases lay in between. The CDR3 has 17 amino acids.

J is TRBJ2-1 and V is TRBV4-1; TRBD1 might be the D (6 bases). Trimming took off 3 bases at V and 5 bases at J, with 8 bases between the two ends. The V gene's germline CDR1 is MGHRA and CDR2 YSYEKL. The CDR3 has 13 amino acids. CDR3 in DNA: TGCGCCAGCAGCCAGGGGGCAGACAATGAGCAGTTCTTC. Amino acid sequence: CASSQGADNEQFF.

This rearrangement joins TRBV9 to TRBJ2-5; TRBD1 agrees at 10 bases. Germline V CDR1 and CDR2: SGDLS, YYNGEE. The CDR3 runs to 15 residues. The trim removed 6 bases at V and 0 bases at J, leaving 5 bases unmatched. The CDR3 region has the DNA TGTGCCAGCACCCTGGGACAGGGGTACCAAGAGACCCAGTACTTC. Protein: CASTLGQGYQETQYF.

The rearrangement uses TRBV10-1 and TRBJ2-5, with D possibly being TRBD2 (5 bases). Trimming took off 0 bases at V and 3 bases at J, with 11 bases between the two ends. CDR1 and CDR2 from the germline V gene are WNHNN and SYGVQD (reference sequence). This CDR3 region has 15 residues. CDR3 residues: CASSESTTKEETQYF. CDR3 nucleotide sequence: TGCGCCAGCAGTGAGTCGACTACCAAGGAAGAGACCCAGTACTTC.

The chain employs TRBV11-1 and TRBJ1-1; TRBD1 is a possible D gene (5 bases). This CDR3 spans 13 amino acids. Trimming removed 3 bases from V and 5 bases from J, with 10 bases in between. From germline, CDR1 is SGHAT and CDR2 FQDESV (reference sequence). CDR3 bases: TGTGCCAGCAGCTTGAGACAGCCGACTGAAGCTTTCTTT. This encodes CASSLRQPTEAFF.

The rearrangement joins TRBV19 to TRBJ2-5; 7 bases line up with TRBD2. The CDR3 contains 16 residues. Germline V gives CDR1 LNHDA, CDR2 SQIVND (reference sequence). Losses at the gene ends were 3 bases for V and 2 bases for J; bases not matched to a gene: 9. The CDR3 DNA reads TGTGCCAGTAGTATTTCCCCCAGCGGGGTACAAGAGACCCAGTACTTC. This sequence encodes CASSISPSGVQETQYF.

V and J are TRBV7-7 and TRBJ1-4; perhaps TRBD1 as D (6 bases). With 1 base removed from V and 6 bases from J, the gap between germline ends came to 9 bases. Germline loops: CDR1 SSHAT, CDR2 FNYEAQ (reference sequence). The CDR3 covers 14 residues. The CDR3 here is CASSLVPGDEKLFF. CDR3 DNA sequence: TGTGCCAGCAGCTTAGTACCAGGGGATGAAAAACTGTTTTTT.

The rearrangement uses TRBV19 and TRBJ2-3; D call uncertain. The CDR3 is 16 amino acids. CDR1 is LNHDA and CDR2 is SQIVND in the germline V gene (reference sequence). Trimming removed 5 bases from V and 1 base from J, with 16 bases in between. The CDR3 region is CASSPRAVLGTDTQYF. The CDR3 region has the DNA TGTGCCAGTAGTCCCCGGGCCGTCCTTGGCACAGATACGCAGTATTTT.

The V call is TRBV19, the J call TRBJ2-7; 13 nucleotides align to TRBD2. With 7 bases clipped from V and 3 bases from J, the junction kept 18 bases outside the gene matches. The CDR3 contains 19 residues. Germline lookup yields CDR1 LNHDA and CDR2 SQIVND (reference sequence). The CDR3 spells CASKRDRGSGLAGVYEQYF. CDR3 sequence (DNA): TGTGCCAGTAAAAGGGACAGGGGCTCCGGACTAGCGGGAGTCTACGAGCAGTACTTC.

Worth noting for this clone: The junction differs from germline at one of its ends, possibly a read error. The rearrangement uses TRBV13 and TRBJ1-1, with TRBD1 identical over 7 bases. Germline assignment: CDR1 PRHDT and CDR2 FYEKMQ (reference sequence). CDR3 length: 14 amino acids. CDR3 protein: CASSLGGAYPEAFF. Here the CDR3 DNA reads TGTGCCAGCAGCCTAGGGGGCGCTTACCCTGAAGCTTTCTTT.

The chain links TRBV20-1 to TRBJ2-1; D is ambiguous. The V gene lost 7 bases and the J gene lost 13 bases, with 8 bases spanning the gap. This CDR3 has 8 residues. Per germline, CDR1 DFQATT and CDR2 SNEGSKA (reference sequence). The CDR3 sequence is CSVGPQFF. For the CDR3, the DNA is TGCAGTGTAGGTCCACAGTTCTTC.

The chain recombines TRBV11-2 with TRBJ2-1; 7 bases align to TRBD1. V gave up 1 base and J gave up 2 bases; unmatched junction bases: 2. CDR1 and CDR2 from the germline V gene are SGHAT and FQNNGV. This CDR3 comprises 15 residues. The DNA of the CDR3 is TGTGCCAGCAGCTTAGTACAGGGGACCTACAATGAGCAGTTCTTC. Protein: CASSLVQGTYNEQFF. The full variable domain, with the rest looked up from reference TRBV11-2 and TRBJ2-1, is EAGVAQSPRYKIIEKRQSVAFWCNPISGHATLYWYQQILGQGPKLLIQFQNNGVVDDSQLPKDRFSAERLKGVDSTLKIQPAKLEDSAVYLCASSLVQGTYNEQFFGPGTRLTVL.